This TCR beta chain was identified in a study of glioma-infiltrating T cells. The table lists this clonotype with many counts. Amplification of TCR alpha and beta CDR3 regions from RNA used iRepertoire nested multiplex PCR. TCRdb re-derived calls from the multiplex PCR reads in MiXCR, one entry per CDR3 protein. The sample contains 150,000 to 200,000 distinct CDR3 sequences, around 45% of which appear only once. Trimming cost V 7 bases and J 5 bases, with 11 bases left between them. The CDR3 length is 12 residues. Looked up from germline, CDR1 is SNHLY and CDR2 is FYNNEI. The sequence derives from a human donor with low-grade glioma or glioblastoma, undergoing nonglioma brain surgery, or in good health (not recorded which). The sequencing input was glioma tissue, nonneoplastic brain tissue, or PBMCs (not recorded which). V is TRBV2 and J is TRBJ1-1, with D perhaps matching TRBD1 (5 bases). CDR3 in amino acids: CASTGVLTEAFF. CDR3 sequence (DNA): TGTGCCAGCACGGGGGTTCTAACTGAAGCTTTCTTT.